These 6 T cell receptor beta chains came from one sample sequenced in a study of T cell responses to AZD1222 COVID-19 vaccine (dated by TCRdb to the early 2020s). Reading the label with the study, this specimen's time point is: baseline before first vaccination. To prepare the library, the immunoSEQ multiplex PCR assay was applied. This is the immuneACCESS table as TCRdb keeps it, with only in-frame sequences that have V and J called. A part of the clones is gone; compared with another copy, unresolved V genes explain less than half, and the rest is unexplained. This sample comprises approximately 100,000 clones, 75% to 95% of them detected only once. 1% to 1.5% of the sample rests with the top ten. Sequenced material: peripheral blood, taken on day 0 of AZD1222 vaccination. These receptor sequences come from an adult in good health.

The V gene is TRBV7-9, the J gene TRBJ1-1, with D possibly being TRBD1 (5 bases). Trimming pared 4 bases from V and 1 base from J, leaving 13 bases between. Germline V gene data show CDR1 as SEHNR and CDR2 as FQNEAQ (reference sequence). There are 15 residues in the CDR3. The CDR3 protein is CASSSTETRNTEAFF. The CDR3 nucleotides are TGTGCCAGCAGCTCGACAGAGACTCGGAACACTGAAGCTTTCTTT. The full variable domain, in which reference TRBV7-9 and TRBJ1-1 provide the parts outside the CDR3, is DTGVSQNPRHKITKRGQNVTFRCDPISEHNRLYWYRQTLGQGPEFLTYFQNEAQLEKSRLLSDRFSAERPKGSFSTLEIQRTEQGDSAMYLCASSSTETRNTEAFFGQGTRLTVV.

The chain is built from TRBV7-8 and TRBJ2-1; TRBD1 matches 9 bases. The CDR3 is made up of 12 amino acids. The V segment lost 5 bases and the J segment 12 bases; nucleotides outside the gene matches: 5. The germline V gene encodes CDR1 SGHVS and CDR2 FQNEAQ. CDR3 loop: CASSPGTGWQFF. The CDR3 bases are TGTGCCAGCAGCCCCGGGACAGGGTGGCAGTTCTTC.

CDR3 nucleotides: TGTGCCAGCAGCTTATCAGCGGGGGGACAGGGCTCCTACGAGCAGTACTTC. Amino acid sequence: CASSLSAGGQGSYEQYF. The J gene is TRBJ2-7, the V gene TRBV7-2; D might be TRBD1 or TRBD2, each matching 9 bases. The CDR3 extends over 17 amino acids. V lost 2 bases to trimming and J lost 0 bases, with 17 bases between them. The germline CDR1 and CDR2 sequences are SGHTA and FQGNSA. The whole variable domain, filled in from reference TRBV7-2 and TRBJ2-7, reads GAGVSQSPSNKVTEKGKDVELRCDPISGHTALYWYRQSLGQGLEFLIYFQGNSAPDKSGLPSDRFSAERTGGSVSTLTIQRTQQEDSAVYLCASSLSAGGQGSYEQYFGPGTRLTVT.

This chain uses TRBV29-1 with TRBJ1-4; D gene unclear. Germline V CDR1 and CDR2: SQVTM, ANQGSEA. V lost 5 bases, J lost 5 bases, and 12 bases lay in between. The CDR3 extends over 13 amino acids. CDR3 in amino acids: CSVKTDKNEKLFF. The CDR3 coding sequence is TGCAGCGTTAAGACGGATAAAAATGAAAAACTGTTTTTT.

CDR3 protein: CASSSSGTSGYTF. The CDR3 nucleotides are TGTGCCAGCAGCTCCTCCGGGACAAGTGGCTACACCTTC. The chain couples TRBV11-1 to TRBJ1-2; tentatively, D is TRBD1 (6 bases). The CDR3 runs 13 residues. Trimming removed 4 bases at V and 7 bases at J, with 13 bases between. CDR1 and CDR2 (germline): SGHAT, FQDESV (reference sequence).

The chain has TRBV12-3 or TRBV12-4 and TRBJ1-2, with 10 bases lining up with TRBD1. V gave up 5 bases and J gave up 8 bases; unmatched junction bases: 5. CDR3 length: 13 residues. The CDR3 bases are TGTGCCAGCAGTCTGACAGGGGGCGGCGGCTACACCTTC. Amino acid sequence: CASSLTGGGGYTF.